The rows below give T cell receptor beta chains drawn from one sample of a study of T cell changes during pregnancy in multiple sclerosis. Only in-frame clones appear in the TCRdb table, and some are missing; sequencing was by immunoSEQ multiplex PCR. The sample has tens of thousands of clones; around 86% are singletons. The source was CD8+ T cells from peripheral blood mononuclear cells, collected in the first trimester of pregnancy. These receptors all stem from a female donor in good health, enrolled as a control in a pregnancy study. CDR3s include the opening cysteine and the closing phenylalanine or tryptophan. A D gene is named only where the DNA matches it firmly. Clone sizes are given selectively: once, few, many, or a class where the clone is expanded.

>TRBJ2-7|TRBV4-1|-|-
CASSQVGQGAYEQYF
TGCGCCAGCAGCCAAGTGGGGCAGGGCGCCTACGAGCAGTACTTC
>TRBJ2-2|TRBV7-9|-|-
CASSSRDYELSPGELFF
TGTGCCAGCAGCTCTCGGGATTACGAATTATCCCCCGGGGAGCTGTTTTTT
>TRBJ1-1|TRBV19|-|-
CASSIGGWTEAFF
TGTGCCAGTAGTATCGGGGGGTGGACTGAAGCTTTCTTT
>TRBJ2-1|TRBV4-3|-|once
CASSQGASDYNEQFF
TGCGCCAGCAGCCAAGGGGCTAGCGACTACAATGAGCAGTTCTTC
>TRBJ1-2|TRBV4-2|-|-
CASSQSFGGTEMSNYGYTF
TGTGCCAGCAGCCAATCTTTCGGCGGGACTGAGATGTCTAACTATGGCTACACCTTC
>TRBJ2-5|TRBV19|-|-
CASSTDLQETQYF
TGTGCCAGTAGTACGGACTTACAAGAGACCCAGTACTTC
>TRBJ2-6|TRBV28|TRBD1|-
CASSLRQGGGGANVLTF
TGTGCCAGCAGTTTAAGACAGGGGGGTGGCGGGGCCAACGTCCTGACTTTC
>TRBJ1-2|TRBV27|TRBD1|once
CASSLRFRTGVNYGYTF
TGTGCCAGCAGTTTAAGATTTCGGACAGGGGTCAACTATGGCTACACCTTC
>TRBJ1-2|TRBV28|TRBD1|-
CASSQGTGDGYTF
TGTGCCAGCAGCCAGGGGACAGGGGATGGCTACACCTTC
>TRBJ1-1|TRBV10-3|-|-
CAISESSGVEAFF
TGTGCCATCAGTGAGTCGTCGGGTGTTGAAGCTTTCTTT
>TRBJ2-3|TRBV11-2|TRBD2|-
CASSLDQFLAGGGDTQYF
TGTGCCAGCAGCTTAGATCAGTTTCTAGCGGGAGGAGGGGATACGCAGTATTTT
>TRBJ2-7|TRBV5-8|TRBD2|-
CASSPRLAGETHYEQYF
TGTGCCAGCAGCCCACGACTAGCGGGAGAAACCCACTACGAGCAGTACTTC
>TRBJ2-1|TRBV20-1|-|once
CSALTGNEQFF
TGCAGTGCTCTTACAGGGAATGAGCAGTTCTTC
>TRBJ1-1|TRBV4-1|TRBD1|-
CASSRGQANTEAFF
TGCGCCAGCAGCCGAGGACAGGCAAACACTGAAGCTTTCTTT
>TRBJ2-2|TRBV4-1|-|-
CASSQTLNTGELFF
TGCGCCAGCAGCCAAACGCTAAACACCGGGGAGCTGTTTTTT
>TRBJ2-3|TRBV27|-|few
CASTWGGPTDTQYF
TGTGCCAGCACCTGGGGGGGCCCCACAGATACGCAGTATTTT
>TRBJ1-1|TRBV7-7|-|few
CASSPIQGNTEAFF
TGTGCCAGCAGCCCTATTCAGGGGAACACTGAAGCTTTCTTT
>TRBJ2-2|TRBV13|-|few
CASSTGRGELFF
TGTGCCAGCAGCACCGGTCGCGGGGAGCTGTTTTTT
>TRBJ2-1|TRBV19|-|-
CASSMTASYNEQFF
TGTGCCAGTAGTATGACAGCCTCCTACAATGAGCAGTTCTTC
>TRBJ1-5|TRBV19|TRBD1|-
CASSIWAGGNQPQHF
TGTGCCAGTAGTATTTGGGCAGGGGGTAATCAGCCCCAGCATTTT
>TRBJ2-7|TRBV6-5|TRBD1|-
CASSTPGTGGHEQYF
TGTGCCAGCAGTACTCCCGGGACAGGGGGCCACGAGCAGTACTTC
>TRBJ2-5|TRBV29-1|-|-
CSVPTPGRYQETQYF
TGCAGCGTCCCCACCCCAGGCCGATACCAAGAGACCCAGTACTTC
>TRBJ2-5|TRBV4-2|-|once
CASSQGLQETQYF
TGTGCCAGCAGCCAAGGGCTCCAAGAGACCCAGTACTTC
>TRBJ2-5|TRBV19|-|-
CASSIEGRGETQYF
TGTGCCAGTAGTATAGAGGGTCGGGGAGAGACCCAGTACTTC
>TRBJ1-1|TRBV19|TRBD1|-
CASTPGRGLTEAFF
TGTGCCAGTACCCCGGGTAGGGGGCTCACTGAAGCTTTCTTT
>TRBJ2-7|TRBV5-8|TRBD1|-
CASSLGSGQGLIEQYF
TGTGCCAGCAGCTTGGGTTCGGGACAGGGGCTAATCGAGCAGTACTTC
>TRBJ1-5|TRBV30|-|few
CAWSVEGWQPQHF
TGTGCCTGGAGTGTGGAGGGATGGCAGCCCCAGCATTTT
>TRBJ2-7|TRBV29-1|TRBD2|-
CSVWTSGHEQYF
TGCAGCGTGTGGACTAGCGGCCACGAGCAGTACTTC
>TRBJ2-7|TRBV5-4|-|many
CASSLARGNEQYF
TGTGCCAGCAGCTTGGCCAGGGGTAACGAGCAGTACTTC
>TRBJ2-2|TRBV7-2|-|-
CASSPRTVTGELFF
TGTGCCAGCAGCCCGAGGACTGTTACCGGGGAGCTGTTTTTT
>TRBJ2-7|TRBV6-1|TRBD2|once
CASSEGLAGGFYEQYF
TGTGCCAGCAGTGAAGGACTAGCGGGGGGGTTCTACGAGCAGTACTTC
>TRBJ2-3|TRBV5-1|TRBD1|-
CASSSTGGGSDTQYF
TGCGCCAGCAGCTCGACAGGGGGTGGTTCAGATACGCAGTATTTT
>TRBJ2-3|TRBV27|TRBD2|-
CASSQLAGTDTQYF
TGTGCCAGCAGTCAACTAGCGGGTACAGATACGCAGTATTTT
>TRBJ2-5|TRBV29-1|TRBD2|-
CSVPGTSGISVGETQYF
TGCAGCGTTCCCGGGACTAGCGGGATCTCCGTCGGGGAGACCCAGTACTTC
>TRBJ2-1|TRBV15|TRBD2|-
CATSSSGTIYNEQFF
TGTGCCACCAGCAGCTCCGGGACTATTTACAATGAGCAGTTCTTC
>TRBJ1-1|TRBV28|-|-
CASRHLNTEAFF
TGTGCCAGCAGACACCTGAACACTGAAGCTTTCTTT
>TRBJ2-5|TRBV9|-|-
CASNLGGGTQETQYF
TGTGCCAGCAACCTCGGAGGCGGAACTCAAGAGACCCAGTACTTC
>TRBJ2-7|TRBV6-1|-|once
CASSEVATFAYEQYF
TGTGCCAGCAGTGAAGTTGCGACTTTCGCCTACGAGCAGTACTTC
>TRBJ2-7|TRBV6-5|TRBD1|-
CASSTPGQGLYEQYF
TGTGCCAGCAGTACCCCGGGACAGGGCCTCTACGAGCAGTACTTC
>TRBJ2-7|TRBV14|-|-
CASSPGRGGYSYEQYF
TGTGCCAGCAGCCCAGGGCGTGGCGGTTATTCCTACGAGCAGTACTTC
>TRBJ1-1|TRBV28|-|-
CASTLDSTEAFF
TGTGCCAGCACCCTTGACAGCACTGAAGCTTTCTTT
>TRBJ2-5|TRBV7-6|-|-
CASSLGGGETQYF
TGTGCCAGCAGCTTGGGCGGAGGAGAGACCCAGTACTTC
>TRBJ2-1|TRBV27|TRBD2|-
CASSLRARLAAYNEQFF
TGTGCCAGCAGTTTACGGGCAAGACTAGCGGCCTACAATGAGCAGTTCTTC
>TRBJ2-5|TRBV4-1|TRBD2|-
CASSQPPGLGETQYF
TGCGCCAGCAGCCAGCCCCCGGGACTAGGAGAGACCCAGTACTTC
>TRBJ2-7|TRBV5-8|-|-
CASSFARGAYEQYF
TGTGCCAGCAGCTTCGCCAGGGGGGCCTACGAGCAGTACTTC
>TRBJ2-1|TRBV2|TRBD2|-
CASRTSGSSYNEQFF
TGTGCCAGCAGGACTAGCGGAAGCTCCTACAATGAGCAGTTCTTC
>TRBJ2-3|TRBV19|TRBD2|-
CASSIISGNTDTQYF
TGTGCCAGTAGTATAATTAGCGGGAACACAGATACGCAGTATTTT
>TRBJ2-7|TRBV27|TRBD1|-
CASSTGQGHEQYF
TGTGCCAGCAGTACGGGACAGGGACACGAGCAGTACTTC
>TRBJ2-7|TRBV7-9|TRBD2|-
CASSLAGGGVYEQYF
TGTGCCAGCAGCTTAGCGGGCGGGGGGGTCTACGAGCAGTACTTC
>TRBJ2-7|TRBV5-1|-|-
CASSPLDGGSHEQYF
TGCGCCAGCAGCCCCCTAGACGGGGGTTCCCACGAGCAGTACTTC
>TRBJ1-1|TRBV19|-|few
CASSMYEGGTEAFF
TGTGCCAGTAGTATGTACGAGGGAGGCACTGAAGCTTTCTTT
>TRBJ2-2|TRBV11-2|-|-
CASSLGRNTGELFF
TGTGCCAGCAGCTTAGGGAGGAACACCGGGGAGCTGTTTTTT